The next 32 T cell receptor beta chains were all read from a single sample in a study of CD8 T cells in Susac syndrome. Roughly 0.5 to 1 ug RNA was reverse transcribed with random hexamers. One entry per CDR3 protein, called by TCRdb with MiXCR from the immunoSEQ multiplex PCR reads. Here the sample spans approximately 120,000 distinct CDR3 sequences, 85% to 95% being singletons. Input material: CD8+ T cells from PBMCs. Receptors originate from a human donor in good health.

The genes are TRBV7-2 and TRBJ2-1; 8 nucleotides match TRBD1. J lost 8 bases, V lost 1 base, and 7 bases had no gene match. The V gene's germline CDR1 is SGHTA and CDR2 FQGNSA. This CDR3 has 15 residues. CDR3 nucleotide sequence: TGTGCCAGCAGCTTAGGACAGGGGAAAGGCTATGAGCAGTTCTTC. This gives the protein CASSLGQGKGYEQFF.

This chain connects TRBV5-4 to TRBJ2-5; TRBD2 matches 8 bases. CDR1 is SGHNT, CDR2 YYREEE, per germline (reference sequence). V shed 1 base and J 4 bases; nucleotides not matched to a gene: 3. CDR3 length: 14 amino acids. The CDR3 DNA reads TGTGCCAGCAGCTTGCGGGGGGGCCTAGAGACCCAGTACTTC. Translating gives CASSLRGGLETQYF.

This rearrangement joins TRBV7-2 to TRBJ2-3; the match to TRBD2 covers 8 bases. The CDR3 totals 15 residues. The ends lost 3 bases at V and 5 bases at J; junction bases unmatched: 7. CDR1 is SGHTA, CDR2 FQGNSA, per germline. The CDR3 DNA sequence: TGTGCCAGCAGCTTGACGGGGGGGCGAGGAGATACGCAGTATTTT. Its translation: CASSLTGGRGDTQYF.

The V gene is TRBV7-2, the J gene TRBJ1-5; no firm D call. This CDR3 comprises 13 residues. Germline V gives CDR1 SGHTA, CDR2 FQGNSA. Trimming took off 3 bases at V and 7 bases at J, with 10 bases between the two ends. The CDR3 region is CASSLVDRQPQHF. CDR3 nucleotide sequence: TGTGCCAGCAGCTTGGTTGATCGGCAGCCCCAGCATTTT.

CDR3 sequence: CASSLLQTGATEAFF. CDR3 nucleotides: TGTGCCAGCAGTTTATTGCAGACAGGGGCCACTGAAGCTTTCTTT. V gene TRBV27 combines with J gene TRBJ1-1; 8 bases match TRBD1. J was trimmed by 4 bases and V by 1 base; bases with no gene match: 5. The CDR3 sequence is 15 residues long. Germline CDR1 reads MNHEY; CDR2 reads SMNVEV (reference sequence).

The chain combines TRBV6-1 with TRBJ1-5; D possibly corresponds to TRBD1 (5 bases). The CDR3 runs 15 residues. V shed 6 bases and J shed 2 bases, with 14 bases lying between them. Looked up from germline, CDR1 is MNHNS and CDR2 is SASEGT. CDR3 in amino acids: CASSNGGVGNQPQHF. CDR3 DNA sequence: TGTGCCAGCAGCAACGGGGGAGTCGGCAATCAGCCCCAGCATTTT.

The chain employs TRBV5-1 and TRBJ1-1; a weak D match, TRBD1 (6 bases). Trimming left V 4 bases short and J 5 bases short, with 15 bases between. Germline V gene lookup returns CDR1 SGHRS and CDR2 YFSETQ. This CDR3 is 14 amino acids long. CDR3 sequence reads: CASSPTGGETEAFF. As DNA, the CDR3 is TGCGCCAGCAGCCCGACAGGAGGGGAGACTGAAGCTTTCTTT.

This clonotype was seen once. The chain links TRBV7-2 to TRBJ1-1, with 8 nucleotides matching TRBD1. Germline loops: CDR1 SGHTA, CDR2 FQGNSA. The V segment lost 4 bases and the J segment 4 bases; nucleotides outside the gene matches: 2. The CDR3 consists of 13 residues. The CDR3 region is CASSWTGPTEAFF. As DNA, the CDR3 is TGTGCCAGCAGCTGGACAGGGCCCACTGAAGCTTTCTTT.

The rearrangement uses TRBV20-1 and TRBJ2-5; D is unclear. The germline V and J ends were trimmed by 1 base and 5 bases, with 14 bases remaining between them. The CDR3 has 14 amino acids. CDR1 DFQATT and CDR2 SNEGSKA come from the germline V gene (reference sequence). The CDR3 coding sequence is TGCAGTGCTAGAGTGGTCGTAGCCGAGGAGACCCAGTACTTC. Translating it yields CSARVVVAEETQYF.

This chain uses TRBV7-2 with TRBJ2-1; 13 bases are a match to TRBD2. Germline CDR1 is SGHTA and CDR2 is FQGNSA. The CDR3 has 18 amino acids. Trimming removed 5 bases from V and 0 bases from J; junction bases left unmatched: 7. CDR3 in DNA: TGTGCCAGCAGCCCGACTAGCGGGGGGTTAAGCTCCTACAATGAGCAGTTCTTC. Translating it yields CASSPTSGGLSSYNEQFF.

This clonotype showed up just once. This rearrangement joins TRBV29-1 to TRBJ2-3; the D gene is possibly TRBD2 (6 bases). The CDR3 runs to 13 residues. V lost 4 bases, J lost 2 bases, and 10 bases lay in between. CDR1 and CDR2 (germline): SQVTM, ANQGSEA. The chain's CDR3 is CSVGTGLTDTQYF. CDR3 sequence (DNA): TGCAGCGTTGGAACGGGACTCACAGATACGCAGTATTTT.

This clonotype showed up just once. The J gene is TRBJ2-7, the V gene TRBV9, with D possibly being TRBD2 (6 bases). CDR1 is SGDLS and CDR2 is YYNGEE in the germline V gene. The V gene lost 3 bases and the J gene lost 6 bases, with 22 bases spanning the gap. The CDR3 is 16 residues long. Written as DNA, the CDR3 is TGTGCCAGCAGCGCAAGCGGGTCGCACCAAGGAGGCGAGCAGTACTTC. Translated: CASSASGSHQGGEQYF.

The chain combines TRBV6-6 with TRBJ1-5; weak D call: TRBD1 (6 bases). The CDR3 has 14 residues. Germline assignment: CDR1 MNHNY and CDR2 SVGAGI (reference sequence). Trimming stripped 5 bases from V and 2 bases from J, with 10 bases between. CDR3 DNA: TGTGCCAGCAGTAGCGGACAGCGCAATCAGCCCCAGCATTTT. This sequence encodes CASSSGQRNQPQHF.

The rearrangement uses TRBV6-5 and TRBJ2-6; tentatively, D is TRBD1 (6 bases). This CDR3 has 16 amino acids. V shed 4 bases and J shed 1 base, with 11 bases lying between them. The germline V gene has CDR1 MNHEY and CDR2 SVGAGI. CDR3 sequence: CASSFTGTSGANVLTF. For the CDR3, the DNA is TGTGCCAGCAGTTTTACCGGGACATCTGGGGCCAACGTCCTGACTTTC.

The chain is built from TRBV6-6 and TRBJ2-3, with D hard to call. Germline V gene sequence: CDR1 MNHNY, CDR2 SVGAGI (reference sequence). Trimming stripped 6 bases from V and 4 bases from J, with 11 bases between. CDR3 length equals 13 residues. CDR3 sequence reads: CASRPPWADTQYF. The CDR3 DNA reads TGTGCCAGCAGGCCCCCTTGGGCAGATACGCAGTATTTT.

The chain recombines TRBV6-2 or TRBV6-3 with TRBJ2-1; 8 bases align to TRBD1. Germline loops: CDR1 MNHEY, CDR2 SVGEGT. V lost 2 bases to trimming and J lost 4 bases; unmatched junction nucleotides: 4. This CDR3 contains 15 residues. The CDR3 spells CASSYRDRTYNEQFF. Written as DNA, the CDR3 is TGTGCCAGCAGTTACAGGGACAGGACTTACAATGAGCAGTTCTTC.

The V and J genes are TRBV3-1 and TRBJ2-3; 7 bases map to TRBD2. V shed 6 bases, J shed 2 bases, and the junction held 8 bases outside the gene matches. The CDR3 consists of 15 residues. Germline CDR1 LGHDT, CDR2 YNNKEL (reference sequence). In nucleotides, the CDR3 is TGTGCCAGCAGTCAGGAGGGGAGGGCCACAGATACGCAGTATTTT. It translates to CASSQEGRATDTQYF.

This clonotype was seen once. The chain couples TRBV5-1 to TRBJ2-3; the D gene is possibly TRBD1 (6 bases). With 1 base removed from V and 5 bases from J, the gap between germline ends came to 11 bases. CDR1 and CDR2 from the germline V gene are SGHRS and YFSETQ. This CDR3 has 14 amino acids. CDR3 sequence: CASSLSQGIDTQYF. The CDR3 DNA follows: TGCGCCAGCAGCTTGTCCCAGGGGATAGATACGCAGTATTTT.

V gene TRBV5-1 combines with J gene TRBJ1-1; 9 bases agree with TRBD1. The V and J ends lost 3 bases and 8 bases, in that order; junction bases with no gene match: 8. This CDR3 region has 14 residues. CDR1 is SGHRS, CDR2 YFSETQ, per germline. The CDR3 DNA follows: TGCGCCAGCAGCTCAAACGCCGGGACAGGGGAAGCTTTCTTT. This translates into CASSSNAGTGEAFF.

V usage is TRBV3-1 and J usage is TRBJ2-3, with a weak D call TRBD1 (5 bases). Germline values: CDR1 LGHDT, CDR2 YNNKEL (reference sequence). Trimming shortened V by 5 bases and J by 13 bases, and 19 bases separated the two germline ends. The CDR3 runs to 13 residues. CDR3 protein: CASSIQQRDSKYF. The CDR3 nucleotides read TGTGCCAGCAGCATCCAGCAGAGAGACAGCAAGTATTTT.

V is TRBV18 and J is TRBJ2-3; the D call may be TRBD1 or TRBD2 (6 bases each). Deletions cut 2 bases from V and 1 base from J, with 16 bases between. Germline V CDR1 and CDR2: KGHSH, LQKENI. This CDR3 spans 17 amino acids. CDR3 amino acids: CASSPRAGGAGTDTQYF. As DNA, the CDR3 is TGTGCCAGCTCACCAAGGGCCGGGGGCGCGGGCACAGATACGCAGTATTTT.

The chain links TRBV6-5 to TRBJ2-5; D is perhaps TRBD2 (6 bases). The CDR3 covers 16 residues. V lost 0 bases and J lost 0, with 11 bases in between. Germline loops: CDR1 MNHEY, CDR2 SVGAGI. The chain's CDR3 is CASSYSSGRDQETQYF. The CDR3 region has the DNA TGTGCCAGCAGTTACTCGAGCGGGCGGGACCAAGAGACCCAGTACTTC.

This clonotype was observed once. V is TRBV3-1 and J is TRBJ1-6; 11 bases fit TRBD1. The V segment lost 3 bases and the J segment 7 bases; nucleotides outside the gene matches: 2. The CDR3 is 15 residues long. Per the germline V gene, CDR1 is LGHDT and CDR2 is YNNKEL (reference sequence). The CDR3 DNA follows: TGTGCCAGCAGCCATGGACAGGGGGCCAATTCACCCCTCCACTTT. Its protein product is CASSHGQGANSPLHF. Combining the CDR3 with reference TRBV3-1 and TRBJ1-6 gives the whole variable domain DTAVSQTPKYLVTQMGNDKSIKCEQNLGHDTMYWYKQDSKKFLKIMFSYNNKELIINETVPNRFSPKSPDKAHLNLHINSLELGDSAVYFCASSHGQGANSPLHFGNGTRLTVT.

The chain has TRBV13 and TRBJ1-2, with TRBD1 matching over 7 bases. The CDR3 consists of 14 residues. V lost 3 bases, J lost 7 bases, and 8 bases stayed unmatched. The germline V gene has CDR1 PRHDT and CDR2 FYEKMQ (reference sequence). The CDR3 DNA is TGTGCCAGCAGCTTGTGGGGGGACAGCTTTGGCTACACCTTC. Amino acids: CASSLWGDSFGYTF. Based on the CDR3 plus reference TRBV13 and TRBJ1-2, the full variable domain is AAGVIQSPRHLIKEKRETATLKCYPIPRHDTVYWYQQGPGQDPQFLISFYEKMQSDKGSIPDRFSAQQFSDYHSELNMSSLELGDSALYFCASSLWGDSFGYTFGSGTRLTVV.

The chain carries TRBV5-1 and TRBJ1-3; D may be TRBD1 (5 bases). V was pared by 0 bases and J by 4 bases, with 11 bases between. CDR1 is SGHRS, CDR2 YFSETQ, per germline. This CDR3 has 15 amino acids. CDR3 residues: CASSLEYGTGNTIYF. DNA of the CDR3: TGCGCCAGCAGCTTGGAATATGGGACGGGAAACACCATATATTTT.

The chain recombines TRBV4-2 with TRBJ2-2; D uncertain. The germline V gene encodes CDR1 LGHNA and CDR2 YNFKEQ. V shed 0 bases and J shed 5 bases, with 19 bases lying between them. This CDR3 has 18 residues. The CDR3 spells CASSQDPPRPTWTGELFF. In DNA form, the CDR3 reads TGTGCCAGCAGCCAAGATCCCCCCCGGCCTACCTGGACCGGGGAGCTGTTTTTT.

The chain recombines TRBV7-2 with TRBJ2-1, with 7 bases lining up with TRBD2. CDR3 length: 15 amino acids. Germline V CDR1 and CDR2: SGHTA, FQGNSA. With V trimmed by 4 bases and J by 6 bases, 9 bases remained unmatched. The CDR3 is CASSSMGGVSNEQFF. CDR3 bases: TGTGCCAGCAGCTCAATGGGAGGGGTAAGCAATGAGCAGTTCTTC.

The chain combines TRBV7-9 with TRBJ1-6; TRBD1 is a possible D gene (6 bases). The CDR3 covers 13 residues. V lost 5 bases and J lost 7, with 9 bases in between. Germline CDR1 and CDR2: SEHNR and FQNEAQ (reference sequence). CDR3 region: CASSDQGNSPLHF. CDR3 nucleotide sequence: TGTGCCAGCAGCGATCAGGGGAATTCACCCCTCCACTTT.

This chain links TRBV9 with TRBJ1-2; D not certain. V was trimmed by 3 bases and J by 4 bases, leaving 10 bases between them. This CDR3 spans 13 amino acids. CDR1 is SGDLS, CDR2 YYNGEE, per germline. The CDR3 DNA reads TGTGCCAGCAGCGGGAGGCCCGTCTATGGCTACACCTTC. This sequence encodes CASSGRPVYGYTF.

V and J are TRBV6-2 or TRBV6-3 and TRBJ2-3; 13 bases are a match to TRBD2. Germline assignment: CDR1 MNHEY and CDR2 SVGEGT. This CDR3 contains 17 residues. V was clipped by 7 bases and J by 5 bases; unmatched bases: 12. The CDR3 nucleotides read TGTGCCAGCACCCATTCCAAAGGACTAGCGGGAGAAGATACGCAGTATTTT. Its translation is CASTHSKGLAGEDTQYF.

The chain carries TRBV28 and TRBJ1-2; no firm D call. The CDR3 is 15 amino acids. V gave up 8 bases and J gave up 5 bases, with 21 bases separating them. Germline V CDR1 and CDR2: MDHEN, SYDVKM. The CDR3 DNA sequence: TGTGCCAGCTTTGGTTTAGGGAAATATCCATATGGCTACACCTTC. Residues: CASFGLGKYPYGYTF.

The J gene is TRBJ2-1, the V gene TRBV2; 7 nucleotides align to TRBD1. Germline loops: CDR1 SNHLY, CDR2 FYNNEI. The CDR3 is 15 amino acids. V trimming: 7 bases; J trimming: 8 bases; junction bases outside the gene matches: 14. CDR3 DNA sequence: TGTGCCAGCACCCCTTGGACAGGTACGGCGGATGAGCAGTTCTTC. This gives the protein CASTPWTGTADEQFF.